This T cell receptor beta chain was documented in a study of T cell responses to AZD1222 COVID-19 vaccine. Study-level background: Combined were second doses at about 4 or about 12 weeks. Study-wide results and caveats: Most donors were white British and more were female, and clonal diversity was possibly underestimated.

Repertoires were generated with immunoSEQ multiplex PCR, while TCRdb's copy carries only in-frame clones and drops some. Among about 67,000 clones listed, around 84% were seen once. With respect to this clone: Its antigen is currently unknown.

Germline V gene sequence: CDR1 LGHNT, CDR2 FRNRAP. Trimming cost V 7 bases and J 0 bases; bases outside gene matches: 11. The CDR3 consists of 17 residues. The source material was peripheral blood, sampled on day 0 of AZD1222 vaccination. This TCR was sampled from an adult in good health. The chain links TRBV12-5 to TRBJ1-2; 10 bases are shared with TRBD1. Here the CDR3 DNA reads TGTGCTAGTGCCTTAACTGGACAGGGGGGAGCTAACTATGGCTACACCTTC. It is translated as CASALTGQGGANYGYTF.